The 3 T cell receptor beta chains in this list originate from one sample, sequenced in a study of blood T cell repertoires in COVID-19. TCRdb keeps only in-frame clones here, not all; method: immunoSEQ multiplex PCR. The repertoire holds nearly 350,000 clones, with around nine tenths as singletons. The sample was peripheral blood. These receptors were taken from a woman between 70 and 85 years old with COVID-19, enrolled during active disease.

V is TRBV11-2 and J is TRBJ2-7; 9 nucleotides line up with TRBD1. The CDR3 totals 17 residues. J gave up 5 bases and V 0 bases, and 11 bases lay outside the gene matches. Germline CDR1 SGHAT, CDR2 FQNNGV. The CDR3 region is CASSLDGVRTGVNEQYF. The CDR3 nucleotides are TGTGCCAGCAGCTTAGATGGGGTTCGGACAGGGGTCAACGAGCAGTACTTC. The full variable domain, in which reference TRBV11-2 and TRBJ2-7 provide the parts outside the CDR3, is EAGVAQSPRYKIIEKRQSVAFWCNPISGHATLYWYQQILGQGPKLLIQFQNNGVVDDSQLPKDRFSAERLKGVDSTLKIQPAKLEDSAVYLCASSLDGVRTGVNEQYFGPGTRLTVT.

The chain has TRBV19 and TRBJ1-1, with TRBD1 matching 8 bases. The CDR3 runs 13 residues. Trimming removed 4 bases from V and 11 bases from J; junction bases left unmatched: 9. CDR1 LNHDA and CDR2 SQIVND come from the germline V gene (reference sequence). CDR3 in amino acids: CASSTAGRGQAFF. The CDR3 DNA follows: TGTGCCAGTAGTACTGCGGGCAGGGGGCAGGCTTTCTTT. The complete variable domain, with remaining parts taken from reference TRBV19 and TRBJ1-1, reads DGGITQSPKYLFRKEGQNVTLSCEQNLNHDAMYWYRQDPGQGLRLIYYSQIVNDFQKGDIAEGYSVSREKKESFPLTVTSAQKNPTAFYLCASSTAGRGQAFFGQGTRLTVV.

This chain links TRBV14 with TRBJ1-2; tentatively, D is TRBD1 (6 bases). This CDR3 contains 12 residues. Germline V gives CDR1 SGHDN, CDR2 FVKESK. V lost 4 bases, J lost 4 bases, and 7 bases lay in between. As DNA, the CDR3 is TGTGCCAGCAGCCCAGGGGCCTATGGCTACACCTTC. This encodes CASSPGAYGYTF.